This T cell receptor (beta chain) was sequenced in a study of blood T cell repertoires in COVID-19 (dated by TCRdb to the early 2020s). For the wider study: Collaborator samples came from the United States, Italy and Spain and covered acute and convalescent phases of COVID-19. Deeply sampled blood TCRbeta repertoires from subjects exposed to, actively infected with, or recovered from COVID-19 were included in the dataset. Sample metadata almost always included a de-identified subject ID, COVID-19 status, age in years and sex. Where available, HLA class I and class II types were obtained from metadata supplied by the sample provider rather than from assay-based typing. The material from the prospective study consisted of cDNA or gDNA derived from T cells, B-cell-depleted T cells, or PBMCs. The repertoires were released in a freely available public database meant as a resource for research on the immune response to SARS-CoV-2. Samples were obtained from the ongoing ImmuneRACE study (first 160 participants) and from about 1,300 subjects provided by 6 global collaborators. On the study overall, not on this receptor specifically: The quantity of clinical and demographic metadata differed by source and by participant and was supplied without curation.

Relative to germline, V is 1 base shorter and J is 6 bases shorter, with 9 bases between their ends. Reading the germline V gene (reference sequence) gives CDR1 LGHDT and CDR2 YNNKEL. Counted from cysteine to phenylalanine, this CDR3 has 13 amino acids. Left in the record is the CDR3 DNA by itself, 39 bases read in frame from the first base. Participants in the prospective study were aged roughly 18 to 89 years, lived in some 24 United States geographic areas, and enrolled through a virtual design. In the prospective study, cohorts were assigned on the basis of participant-reported clinical history obtained from a screening survey and a study questionnaire. In the prospective study, whole blood, serum and a nasopharyngeal or oropharyngeal swab were collected from each participant by mobile phlebotomists. Participants in the prospective study had the option to provide additional blood draws and questionnaires over a 2-month period. Before DNA extraction, prospective study blood samples were shipped either frozen or at room temperature.

The immunoSEQ Assay, a bias-controlled multiplex PCR, was used to amplify TCRbeta CDR3 regions from genomic DNA. In the authors' own workflow: The number of nucleated cells in each sample was estimated by amplification of reference gene primers within the assay. To quantify the absolute abundance of each unique TCRbeta CDR3 rearrangement, sequence reads were collapsed and filtered. For each sample, productive Simpson clonality was calculated as the square root of Simpson's diversity index over productive rearrangements. TCRdb carries this immuneACCESS record with in-frame sequences only. Its versions omit some clonotypes, under half of them owing to an unresolved V gene in the studies checked, with the rest unexplained. V, J and clone size were drawn from that table, and D and trimming were deduced from the DNA. This sample comprises 250,000 to 300,000 clones, about 86% of them detected only once. Together, the top ten hold over 4% of the sample.

With respect to this clone: Its antigen remains unidentified. Nothing much larger sits one base from this clone, and base qualities are not available.

The V gene is TRBV3-1 (or the pseudogene TRBV3-2) and the J gene is TRBJ1-2, with the D gene call left open. Sequencing was carried out using PBMCs or T cells enriched from blood (not recorded which). The TCR sequence derives from a man aged 25-40 years with acute COVID-19. At the DNA level, the sequence is TGTGCCAGCAGCCAAGTGACAAACGATGGCTACACCTTC. Translation gives CASSQVTNDGYTF.